The present T cell receptor (beta chain) was sequenced within a study of identical twins. Study-level findings and limits: Clonotypes of the beta chain that were abundant in cord blood carried fewer insertions (memory repertoires showed none). Compared with unrelated sharing, twin-shared out-of-frame alpha sequences had more low-probability sequences. Modeled out-of-frame TCR alpha sharing in monozygotic twins fell below observed levels.

CDR1 SQVTM and CDR2 ANQGSEA come from the germline V gene. This CDR3 has 15 amino acids. J lost 0 bases, V lost 6 bases, and 9 bases had no gene match. A universal primer site came from template switching; cDNA carried unique molecular identifiers. TCRdb called the 5' RACE reads again in MiXCR, with one record for every CDR3 protein. The repertoire holds 540,000 or so distinct CDR3 sequences, with 20% to 25% as singletons. With regard to this clonotype: The antigen remains undetermined.

These data are also associated with another study on yellow fever vaccine responses in identical twins.

The gene calls are TRBV29-1 and TRBJ2-3; 7 bases are shared with TRBD1. The TCR was taken from a woman aged 18-29 years in good health. Sequencing input: CD4+ T cells sorted from blood. The CDR3: CSVGTARMSTDTQYF. CDR3 DNA: TGCAGCGTGGGGACAGCCAGAATGAGCACAGATACGCAGTATTTT.